What follows are 17 T cell receptor beta chains derived from one specimen sequenced in a study of blood T cells in healthy people across ages. It was with a sample-barcoded 5' primer and a J-beta primer mix that a second PCR of about 7 to 12 cycles was run. TCRdb reprocessed the 5' RACE reads with MiXCR, giving one entry per CDR3 protein. The table includes hundreds of thousands of distinct CDR3 sequences, approximately 60% detected once. The specimen sequenced was blood. The receptors here all came from a man in his forties in good health.

This chain links TRBV7-2 with TRBJ2-1, with TRBD1 as a possible D gene (5 bases). Germline V gene lookup returns CDR1 SGHTA and CDR2 FQGNSA. The CDR3 spans 12 residues. The V end lost 4 bases, the J end lost 10 bases, and 11 bases lay between the germline ends. The CDR3 loop is CASSSPNREQFF. The CDR3 nucleotides are TGTGCCAGCAGCTCACCGAACAGGGAGCAGTTCTTC.

V usage is TRBV7-2 and J usage is TRBJ2-5, with unresolved D. The CDR3 consists of 15 residues. V was pared by 7 bases and J by 4 bases, with 19 bases between. Germline assignment: CDR1 SGHTA and CDR2 FQGNSA. DNA of the CDR3: TGTGCCAGCACCCTTTCGAGTGGGCGCGGAGAGACCCAGTACTTC. Translated, it gives CASTLSSGRGETQYF. Supplemented by reference TRBV7-2 and TRBJ2-5, the full variable domain reads GAGVSQSPSNKVTEKGKDVELRCDPISGHTALYWYRQSLGQGLEFLIYFQGNSAPDKSGLPSDRFSAERTGGSVSTLTIQRTQQEDSAVYLCASTLSSGRGETQYFGPGTRLLVL.

Regarding this clonotype: With a much larger clone just one base away, this may be a read error. The chain carries TRBV20-1 and TRBJ2-4; the D gene is possibly TRBD2 (6 bases). The germline CDR1 and CDR2 sequences are DFQATT and SNEGSKA (reference sequence). The CDR3 totals 14 residues. V lost 2 bases and J 13 bases, leaving 21 bases between the germline ends. This chain's CDR3 is CSARTAGNANEQYF. CDR3 bases: TGCAGTGCTAGAACCGCGGGGAATGCTAATGAGCAGTACTTC.

The rearrangement links TRBV7-2 to TRBJ2-3; perhaps D is TRBD1 or TRBD2 (6 bases each). The CDR3 runs 16 residues. Trimming left V 8 bases short and J 2 bases short, with 20 bases between. The germline V gene encodes CDR1 SGHTA and CDR2 FQGNSA. The CDR3 sequence: CASRQRGAGNTDTQYF. CDR3 DNA sequence: TGTGCCAGCCGCCAGAGGGGGGCGGGGAACACAGATACGCAGTATTTT.

The CDR3 region is CSAGQGESYTF. Here the CDR3 DNA reads TGCAGTGCTGGACAGGGGGAGAGCTACACCTTC. The chain combines TRBV20-1 with TRBJ1-2; the match to TRBD1 covers 10 bases. Trimming took 5 bases from V and 9 from J; bases not matched to a gene: 3. In germline, CDR1 is DFQATT, CDR2 SNEGSKA (reference sequence). The CDR3 totals 11 residues.

The V gene is TRBV7-3, the J gene TRBJ2-5; D remains unclear. The J call could be wrong; TRBJ2-1 is a better fit for the DNA end. Per germline, CDR1 SGHTA and CDR2 FQGTGA. CDR3 size: 17 residues. For the CDR3, the DNA is TGTGCCAGCAGTCGAGGCCGTACGGACGGGTTCCAAGAGACCCAGTTCTTC. The encoded protein is CASSRGRTDGFQETQFF.

This clonotype has a handful of counts. This chain joins TRBV10-3 and TRBJ1-1; the D gene is possibly TRBD1 (5 bases). CDR1 and CDR2 from the germline V gene are ENHRY and SYGVKD. The CDR3 spans 13 residues. V was cut by 10 bases and J by 1 base, with 13 bases left in between. CDR3 in DNA: TGTGCCACCTCGGACACTTCGAACACTGAAGCTTTCTTT. Protein sequence: CATSDTSNTEAFF.

This rearrangement joins TRBV4-3 to TRBJ2-3; D is undetermined. The CDR3 totals 15 residues. The germline V gene has CDR1 LGHNA and CDR2 YSLEER. V dropped 2 bases and J dropped 5 bases, with 14 bases sitting between them. CDR3 nucleotides: TGCGCCAGCAGCCAAAAGATTTCCTTTGGAGATACGCAGTATTTT. Encoded protein: CASSQKISFGDTQYF.

Written as DNA, the CDR3 is TGCAGTGCTAGTCTCCCCGGGGGTCGCGAGACCCAGTACTTC. Encoded protein: CSASLPGGRETQYF. J is TRBJ2-5 and V is TRBV20-1; tentative D call: TRBD2 (6 bases). The CDR3 loop spans 14 amino acids. The V end lost 3 bases, the J end lost 5 bases, and 16 bases lay between the germline ends. The V gene's germline CDR1 is DFQATT and CDR2 SNEGSKA (reference sequence).

For the CDR3, the DNA is TGTGCCATCGGACAACCGGAGAACACTGAAGCTTTCTTT. Encoded protein: CAIGQPENTEAFF. The chain is built from TRBV10-3 and TRBJ1-1; a weak D match, TRBD1 (5 bases). The V gene lost 8 bases and the J gene lost 1 base, with 11 bases spanning the gap. Germline V gives CDR1 ENHRY, CDR2 SYGVKD. This CDR3 region has 13 residues.

V and J are TRBV2 and TRBJ2-7; the match to TRBD1 covers 8 bases. Germline V gene data show CDR1 as SNHLY and CDR2 as FYNNEI. The junction had 10 bases not matched to a gene; V was cut back by 1 base and J by 2 bases. The CDR3 runs 17 residues. The CDR3 sequence is CASSEVGVGTGPYEQYF. CDR3 coding DNA: TGTGCCAGCAGTGAAGTTGGGGTGGGGACAGGACCCTACGAGCAGTACTTC.

The chain is built from TRBV29-1 and TRBJ2-3; 9 nucleotides align to TRBD2. Looked up from germline, CDR1 is SQVTM and CDR2 is ANQGSEA. The CDR3 is made up of 14 amino acids. The V and J ends lost 5 bases and 5 bases, in that order; junction bases with no gene match: 8. The CDR3 sequence: CSVLSGGLGDTQYF. In nucleotides, the CDR3 is TGCAGCGTTCTTAGCGGGGGACTCGGAGATACGCAGTATTTT.

This chain uses TRBV7-2 with TRBJ2-2; TRBD1 agrees at 10 bases. The CDR3 extends over 15 amino acids. V shed 5 bases, J shed 3 bases, and the junction held 3 bases outside the gene matches. The germline CDR1 and CDR2 sequences are SGHTA and FQGNSA. In nucleotides, the CDR3 is TGTGCCAGCAGCATGGGACAGGGGTACACCGGGGAGCTGTTTTTT. Encoded protein: CASSMGQGYTGELFF.

The chain has TRBV21-1 and TRBJ2-1; whether TRBD2, the table's D call, matches the DNA was not checked. TRBV21-1 is noted as a pseudogene. This CDR3 spans 18 amino acids. CDR3 DNA sequence: TGTGCCAGCAGCAAAGTTGGGGATATGAGGGTAGTTAACAATGAGCAGTTCTTC. The encoded protein is CASSKVGDMRVVNNEQFF.

This rearrangement joins TRBV7-3 to TRBJ2-1, with D maybe TRBD2 (7 bases). The J call is in doubt because the DNA end fits TRBJ2-7 better. CDR1 is SGHTA, CDR2 FQGTGA, per germline. The CDR3 loop spans 14 amino acids. The DNA of the CDR3 is TGTGCCAGCAGCTTAAGGGGAGGGGACAATGAGCAGTACTTC. This codes for CASSLRGGDNEQYF.

The V call is TRBV5-6, the J call TRBJ2-7; 9 bases match TRBD1. This CDR3 comprises 15 residues. Germline V gives CDR1 SGHDT, CDR2 YYEEEE. V lost 4 bases to trimming and J lost 2 bases; unmatched junction nucleotides: 7. CDR3 sequence reads: CASSEWGQGTYEQYF. CDR3 coding DNA: TGTGCCAGCAGCGAATGGGGACAGGGAACCTACGAGCAGTACTTC.

A few counts support this clonotype. This chain links TRBV24-1 with TRBJ2-5; 10 positions agree with TRBD1. V shed 5 bases and J 5 bases; nucleotides not matched to a gene: 10. Germline-derived CDR1 and CDR2 are KGHDR and SFDVKD. The CDR3 loop spans 16 amino acids. CDR3 sequence reads: CATSGLTGGAGETQYF. The CDR3 DNA reads as TGTGCCACCAGTGGGTTGACAGGGGGCGCCGGGGAGACCCAGTACTTC.